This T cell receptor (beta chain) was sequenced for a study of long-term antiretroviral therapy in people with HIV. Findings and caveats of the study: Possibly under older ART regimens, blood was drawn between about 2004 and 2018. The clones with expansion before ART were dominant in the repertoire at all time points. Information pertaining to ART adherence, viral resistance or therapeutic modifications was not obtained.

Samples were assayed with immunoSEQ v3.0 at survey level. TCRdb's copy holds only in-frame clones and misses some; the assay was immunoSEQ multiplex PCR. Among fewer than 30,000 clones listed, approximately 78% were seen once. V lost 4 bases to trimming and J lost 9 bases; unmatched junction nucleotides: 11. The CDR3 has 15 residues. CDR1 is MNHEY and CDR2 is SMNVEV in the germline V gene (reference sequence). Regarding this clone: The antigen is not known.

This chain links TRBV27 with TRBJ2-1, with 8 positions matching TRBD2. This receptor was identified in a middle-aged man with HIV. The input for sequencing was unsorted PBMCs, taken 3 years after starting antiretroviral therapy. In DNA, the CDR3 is TGTGCCAGCAGTTCCCCGGGACTAGGAGCGGGTGAGCAGTTCTTC. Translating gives CASSSPGLGAGEQFF.